This T cell receptor beta chain comes out of a study of blood T cell repertoires in COVID-19 (TCRdb year 2020). With respect to the entire study: The collaborator samples originated in the United States, Italy and Spain and spanned the acute and convalescent phases of COVID-19. Subjects who had been exposed to COVID-19, were actively infected with it, or had recovered from it provided the deeply sampled blood TCRbeta repertoires that made up the dataset. A de-identified subject ID, COVID-19 status, age in years and sex were almost always included in the sample metadata. The material from the prospective study consisted of cDNA or gDNA derived from T cells, B-cell-depleted T cells, or PBMCs. Where available, HLA class I and class II types were taken from metadata supplied by the sample provider and were not determined by assay-based typing. The repertoires were released in a freely available public database meant as a resource for research on the immune response to SARS-CoV-2. Samples came from the ongoing ImmuneRACE study (first 160 participants) plus 1,254 subjects from 6 global collaborators.

There are 13 amino acids in the CDR3, from cysteine to phenylalanine inclusive. Just the 39-base CDR3 DNA is kept, in frame starting at base 1. V is cut by 4 bases and J by 4 bases, and the space between the germline ends is 10 bases. The immunoSEQ Assay, a bias-controlled multiplex PCR, was used to amplify TCRbeta CDR3 regions from genomic DNA. On the study's bioinformatics: Nucleated cell counts per sample were estimated from amplification of reference gene primers within the assay. To quantify the absolute abundance of each unique TCRbeta CDR3 rearrangement, sequence reads were collapsed and filtered. For each sample, productive Simpson clonality was calculated as the square root of Simpson's diversity index across productive rearrangements. Drawn from immuneACCESS, this table holds only the in-frame rearrangements with V and J called that TCRdb kept. Clones are partly lost; checked studies trace under half to an unresolved V gene and leave the rest unexplained. The V and J calls and the clone size are those of that table, but D and trimming were determined from the DNA. The sample table holds a few hundred thousand clones, of which 75% to 85% were seen once. The ten largest clones capture about 2.4% of the sample.

The research as a whole found: The amount of clinical and demographic metadata varied by source and participant and was provided uncurated.

In regard to this clone: Its cognate antigen has yet to be identified. Per-base qualities were not stored, and no clone one base away is much larger.

One collaborating source in Seattle enrolled patients during active infection and followed them longitudinally through the course of disease. The collaborating institutions used their own protocols to collect whole blood in K2EDTA tubes. Collaborator samples were shipped for TCRbeta analysis as frozen whole blood, isolated PBMCs, or DNA extracted from either sample type. This TCR derives from a woman aged 70-85 years with COVID-19, enrolled during active disease. This sequence uses TRBV12-3 or TRBV12-4 and TRBJ1-1; TRBD1 is a possible D gene, resting on 6 matching bases. Specimen: peripheral blood. The CDR3 corresponds to CASSYQGGTEAFF. Read as DNA, the sequence is TGTGCCAGCAGTTACCAAGGGGGCACTGAAGCTTTCTTT.